Listed here are 9 T cell receptor beta chains from one sample, sequenced in a study of T cell responses to AZD1222 COVID-19 vaccine. Profiling relied on immunoSEQ multiplex PCR, and the TCRdb table lists in-frame clones only, not all of them. The sample consists of about 88,000 clones, roughly 89% of them appearing once. The sample in question was peripheral blood, obtained on day 0 of MenACWY control vaccination. The origin of the receptors is an adult in good health.

CDR3 loop: CATSERGNQPQHF. Written as DNA, the CDR3 is TGTGCCACCAGTGAAAGGGGAAATCAGCCCCAGCATTTT. This sequence joins TRBV24-1 and TRBJ1-5, with D perhaps TRBD1 (5 bases). Trimming cost V 4 bases and J 4 bases, with 7 bases left between them. This CDR3 has 13 residues. Per germline, CDR1 KGHDR and CDR2 SFDVKD.

The gene calls are TRBV15 and TRBJ2-5; D call uncertain. This CDR3 contains 14 residues. Trimming left V 0 bases short and J 1 base short, with 6 bases between. Germline values: CDR1 LNHNV, CDR2 YYDKDF (reference sequence). The CDR3 region has the DNA TGTGCCACCAGCAGAGATTATACCCAAGAGACCCAGTACTTC. Protein: CATSRDYTQETQYF. The full variable domain, in which reference TRBV15 and TRBJ2-5 provide the parts outside the CDR3, is DAMVIQNPRYQVTQFGKPVTLSCSQTLNHNVMYWYQQKSSQAPKLLFHYYDKDFNNEADTPDNFQSRRPNTSFCFLDIRSPGLGDTAMYLCATSRDYTQETQYFGPGTRLLVL.

The chain couples TRBV13 to TRBJ1-3, with D unresolved. The CDR3 totals 12 residues. V was cut by 2 bases and J by 1 base, with 0 bases left in between. CDR1 PRHDT and CDR2 FYEKMQ come from the germline V gene (reference sequence). The CDR3 here is CASSLSGNTIYF. CDR3 nucleotide sequence: TGTGCCAGCAGCTTATCTGGAAACACCATATATTTT.

The chain joins TRBV7-2 to TRBJ1-2, with D possibly being TRBD1 (5 bases). CDR1 and CDR2 (germline): SGHTA, FQGNSA. This CDR3 has 17 amino acids. The V end lost 2 bases, the J end lost 0 bases, and 16 bases lay between the germline ends. In nucleotides, the CDR3 is TGTGCCAGCAGCTTACGACAGTCGCTATCAGCTAACTATGGCTACACCTTC. This gives the protein CASSLRQSLSANYGYTF.

The V and J genes are TRBV24-1 and TRBJ2-5; 8 positions match TRBD1. Unmatched junction bases numbered 11, after V lost 1 base and J lost 2 bases. Germline-derived CDR1 and CDR2 are KGHDR and SFDVKD. The CDR3 is made up of 18 amino acids. The CDR3 here is CATSDFLRGRGDQETQYF. The CDR3 bases are TGTGCCACCAGTGATTTCCTCAGGGGGCGCGGGGATCAAGAGACCCAGTACTTC.

The CDR3 DNA reads TGTGCCAGCGGACTTACTAGCGGGAGTTCAGATACGCAGTATTTT. Translated, it gives CASGLTSGSSDTQYF. The chain has TRBV9 and TRBJ2-3; 11 bases are shared with TRBD2. Looked up from germline, CDR1 is SGDLS and CDR2 is YYNGEE. CDR3 length: 15 amino acids. V lost 7 bases, J lost 4 bases, and 8 bases stayed unmatched.

CDR3 sequence (DNA): TGTGCCAGCAGCGTAGGTTGGACCTCGGGAGATGAAAAACTGTTTTTT. This codes for CASSVGWTSGDEKLFF. The chain has TRBV9 and TRBJ1-4; no firm D call. Between the trimmed V and J ends, which lost 0 bases and 6 bases, there was a span of 15 bases. CDR3 length: 16 amino acids. CDR1 is SGDLS, CDR2 YYNGEE, per germline.

J is TRBJ1-4 and V is TRBV6-5, with a weak D call TRBD1 (5 bases). Per the germline V gene, CDR1 is MNHEY and CDR2 is SVGAGI. V was cut by 5 bases and J by 8 bases, with 15 bases left in between. The CDR3 loop spans 14 amino acids. The CDR3 DNA reads as TGTGCCAGCAGTACACCGGGACGTCGGGAAAAACTGTTTTTT. It translates to CASSTPGRREKLFF.

This clone has a handful of counts. CDR3 in DNA: TGTGCCAGTAGTACCCCAGACGGTAATCAGCCCCAGCATTTT. This translates into CASSTPDGNQPQHF. The chain couples TRBV19 to TRBJ1-5; D is undetermined. CDR3 size: 14 residues. V was cut by 4 bases and J by 4 bases, with 11 bases left in between. Germline lookup yields CDR1 LNHDA and CDR2 SQIVND (reference sequence).